Each of the 32 T cell receptor beta chains below was sequenced from the same sample in a study of tumor-infiltrating lymphocytes in primary liver carcinoma. The authors took blood RNA from unsorted whole blood and also extracted germline DNA. Using a constant-region primer together with ProtoScript II reverse transcriptase, TCR beta cDNA was made from around 500 ng of total RNA. Three nested multiplex PCR rounds of slightly modified ARM-PCR generated TCR beta libraries. Rounds one and two of PCR, each of about 10 cycles, were primed with TRBV1-TRBV30 forward primers and a C-beta reverse primer. TCRdb reanalysed the multiplex PCR reads using MiXCR and keeps one entry per CDR3 protein. The sample lists about 310,000 distinct CDR3 sequences, more than 55% occurring once. Sequencing used peripheral blood. The receptor set was obtained from a man aged 35 to 55 with primary liver carcinoma and hepatitis B virus infection.

About this clonotype itself: A much larger clone is a single base away; this may be a read error. The J gene is TRBJ1-5, the V gene TRBV6-5; 7 bases agree with TRBD1. This CDR3 region has 15 residues. Germline V gene sequence: CDR1 MNHEY, CDR2 SVGAGI. The CDR3 nucleotides are TGTGCCAGGAGTTCTGGCAGGGGGGGCAATCAGCCCCAGCATTTT. As protein: CARSSGRGGNQPQHF.

Concerning this clonotype itself: Germline and junction disagree at one end, which may indicate a read error. The chain uses TRBV5-6 and TRBJ2-3, with D perhaps TRBD1 or TRBD2 (5 bases each). This CDR3 region has 13 residues. Germline CDR1 SGHDT, CDR2 YYEEEE. As DNA, the CDR3 is TGTGCCAGCAGCTTAAGCGGCACAGGTACGCAGTATTTT. It yields the protein CASSLSGTGTQYF.

As to this clonotype: With a much larger clone just one base away, this may be a read error. The chain combines TRBV6-6 with TRBJ2-5, with D possibly matching TRBD2 (6 bases). CDR3 length: 15 residues. Germline CDR1 and CDR2: MNHNY and SVGAGI (reference sequence). The CDR3 coding sequence is TGTGTCAGCAGTGAGGCGGGGCTTATGGAAGTGACCCAGTACTTC. Protein product: CVSSEAGLMEVTQYF.

The V and J genes are TRBV6-5 and TRBJ2-1, with 10 nucleotides matching TRBD2. V lost 6 bases and J lost 5; bases outside the gene matches: 7. This CDR3 has 15 residues. Germline V lookup: CDR1 MNHEY, CDR2 SVGAGI. The CDR3 DNA follows: TGTGCCAGCAGCCCAGGACTAGCGGACCACAATGAGCAGTTCTTC. Protein product: CASSPGLADHNEQFF.

Concerning this clonotype itself: A read error is possible here, since a much larger clone lies one base away. The chain carries TRBV7-9 and TRBJ1-2, with 8 nucleotides matching TRBD1. The V gene's germline CDR1 is SEHNR and CDR2 FQNEAQ (reference sequence). This CDR3 contains 18 residues. J lost 7 bases, V lost 6 bases, and 22 bases had no gene match. Here the CDR3 reads CASSPPSPGTGITSGYTF. The CDR3, as DNA: TGTGCCAGCAGTCCACCGAGCCCCGGGACAGGAATTACCAGTGGCTACACCTTC.

The J gene is TRBJ2-3, the V gene TRBV20-1; 10 nucleotides align to TRBD2. CDR1 is DFQATT, CDR2 SNEGSKA, per germline (reference sequence). This CDR3 is built from 16 residues. This CDR3 is CSSRRSGRAFTDTQYF. Here the CDR3 DNA reads TGCAGCTCACGGAGAAGCGGGAGGGCCTTTACAGATACGCAGTATTTT.

About this clonotype itself: Germline and junction disagree at one end, which may indicate a read error. This sequence joins TRBV5-1 and TRBJ2-3; 14 nucleotides agree with TRBD2. The CDR3 spans 18 residues. Looked up from germline, CDR1 is SGHRS and CDR2 is YFSETQ. The CDR3 DNA reads TGCGCCAGCAGCGTAAGACTGGCCGGGACTAGCGGGGGAAATACGCAATATTTT. Translated, it gives CASSVRLAGTSGGNTQYF.

Concerning this clonotype itself: A read error may explain this, as a much larger clone is one base away. V gene TRBV6-1 combines with J gene TRBJ1-4; D is ambiguous. Germline-derived CDR1 and CDR2 are MNHNS and SASEGT. This CDR3 is built from 18 residues. This CDR3 reads CAISASDGPIGTNEKLFF. The CDR3, as DNA: TGTGCCATCAGTGCCTCAGACGGACCGATCGGGACTAATGAAAAACTGTTTTTT.

The genes are TRBV19 and TRBJ2-7; a possible D gene is TRBD1 (6 bases). Germline values: CDR1 LNHDA, CDR2 SQIVND (reference sequence). V was cut by 5 bases and J by 3 bases, with 11 bases left in between. This CDR3 is built from 13 residues. In DNA form, the CDR3 reads TGTGCCAGTAGTCAGGGGTATAGCTACGAGCAGTACTTC. It yields the protein CASSQGYSYEQYF. The full variable domain, its missing parts supplied by reference TRBV19 and TRBJ2-7, is DGGITQSPKYLFRKEGQNVTLSCEQNLNHDAMYWYRQDPGQGLRLIYYSQIVNDFQKGDIAEGYSVSREKKESFPLTVTSAQKNPTAFYLCASSQGYSYEQYFGPGTRLTVT.

The sample holds a few counts of this clonotype. This rearrangement joins TRBV12-3 or TRBV12-4 to TRBJ1-6, with TRBD1 identical over 7 bases. Trimming at V came to 6 bases and at J to 7 bases, leaving 9 bases not matched to a gene. The CDR3 runs to 15 residues. CDR3 residues: CASSPTTGRNSPLHF. The CDR3 DNA is TGTGCCAGCAGCCCTACGACAGGGCGGAATTCACCCCTCCACTTT.

About this clonotype: A much more abundant neighbour one base away suggests this may be a read error. The rearrangement links TRBV4-1 to TRBJ2-4; D may be TRBD1 or TRBD2 (5 bases each). Germline CDR1 and CDR2: MGHRA and YSYEKL. This CDR3 comprises 14 residues. CDR3 residues: CASSQGTGPDIKYF. CDR3 nucleotide sequence: TGCGCCAGCAGCCAAGGGACGGGGCCGGACATTAAGTACTTC.

The rearrangement joins TRBV7-9 to TRBJ2-7, with D hard to call. Trimming removed 5 bases at V and 4 bases at J, with 9 bases between. The CDR3 spans 12 residues. Germline values: CDR1 SEHNR, CDR2 FQNEAQ (reference sequence). DNA for the CDR3: TGTGCCAGCAGCGCCTGGAGTTACGAGCAGTACTTC. It is translated as CASSAWSYEQYF. The complete variable domain, with remaining parts taken from reference TRBV7-9 and TRBJ2-7, reads DTGVSQNPRHKITKRGQNVTFRCDPISEHNRLYWYRQTLGQGPEFLTYFQNEAQLEKSRLLSDRFSAERPKGSFSTLEIQRTEQGDSAMYLCASSAWSYEQYFGPGTRLTVT.

About this clonotype: An end of the junction differs from the germline gene, which may be a read error. The CDR3 region has the DNA TGTGCCAGAAGCTTACCTCTTTCGACAGGGTGGGACAACGAGCAGTACTTC. Its translation: CARSLPLSTGWDNEQYF. V is TRBV11-1 and J is TRBJ2-7, with 7 nucleotides matching TRBD1. CDR1 SGHAT and CDR2 FQDESV come from the germline V gene (reference sequence). This CDR3 is built from 17 residues.

As for this clonotype: A junction end diverges from the germline sequence, so it may reflect a read error. This chain links TRBV11-1 with TRBJ2-7; weak D call: TRBD1 (5 bases). The germline V gene has CDR1 SGHAT and CDR2 FQDESV (reference sequence). The CDR3 is made up of 14 amino acids. In nucleotides, the CDR3 is TGTGTCAGCAGCCCGCCGCCAGGGTACCACGAGCAGTACTTC. This codes for CVSSPPPGYHEQYF.

With regard to this clonotype: A read error may explain this, as a much larger clone is one base away. This chain links TRBV12-3 or TRBV12-4 with TRBJ1-1, with D perhaps TRBD1 (5 bases). CDR3 length equals 14 residues. The CDR3 is CASSWATVNAEAFF. In DNA form, the CDR3 reads TGTGCCAGCAGTTGGGCGACAGTGAACGCTGAAGCTTTCTTT.

This chain uses TRBV28 with TRBJ1-2; D may be TRBD1 (5 bases). Trimming pared 5 bases from V and 2 bases from J, leaving 12 bases between. The germline V gene encodes CDR1 MDHEN and CDR2 SYDVKM. The CDR3 is made up of 14 amino acids. The CDR3 loop reads CASSTQGRNYGYTF. CDR3 DNA sequence: TGTGCCAGCAGTACTCAGGGACGGAACTATGGCTACACCTTC.

This clonotype was observed once. Being one base from a much bigger clone, this may be a read error. V gene TRBV12-3 or TRBV12-4 combines with J gene TRBJ2-7; 12 bases map to TRBD2. The CDR3 consists of 14 residues. J gave up 5 bases and V 6 bases, and 5 bases lay outside the gene matches. CDR3 DNA sequence: TGTGCCAGCAGCGAGACTAGCGGGAGCCACGAGCAGTACTTC. As protein: CASSETSGSHEQYF.

As for this clonotype: A read error is possible here, since a much larger clone lies one base away. This chain links TRBV29-1 with TRBJ1-1; the D is unclear. Germline V gene data show CDR1 as SQVTM and CDR2 as ANQGSEA. This CDR3 has 11 amino acids. The CDR3 DNA is TGCACCGTTGAGAGGCTTACGGGAGCTTTCTTT. Protein product: CTVERLTGAFF. Based on the CDR3 plus reference TRBV29-1 and TRBJ1-1, the full variable domain is SAVISQKPSRDICQRGTSLTIQCQVDSQVTMMFWYRQQPGQSLTLIATANQGSEATYESGFVIDKFPISRPNLTFSTLTVSNMSPEDSSIYLCTVERLTGAFFGQGTRLTVV.

V usage is TRBV4-2 and J usage is TRBJ2-1; perhaps TRBD1 as D (5 bases). The V gene lost 1 base and the J gene lost 8 bases, with 15 bases spanning the gap. The germline V gene has CDR1 LGHNA and CDR2 YNFKEQ. The CDR3 sequence is 15 residues long. CDR3 nucleotides: TGTGCCAGCAGCCAAGTCCCGGATAGCAGGGATGAGCAGTTCTTC. Protein sequence: CASSQVPDSRDEQFF.

This clonotype was detected only a few times. The junction differs from germline at one of its ends, possibly a read error. As DNA, the CDR3 is TGTGTCAGCAGTTACTCTGAACCCTCCTACAATGAGCAGTTCTTC. Protein: CVSSYSEPSYNEQFF. The V gene is TRBV6-2 or TRBV6-3, the J gene TRBJ2-1; D unresolved. This CDR3 has 15 amino acids. Germline V gene sequence: CDR1 MNHEY, CDR2 SVGEGT.

A note on this clonotype: Mismatch with germline at one junction end may stem from a read error. The chain recombines TRBV5-8 with TRBJ2-7; D is unclear. There are 12 residues in the CDR3. Germline lookup yields CDR1 SGHTS and CDR2 YDEGEE. The CDR3 nucleotides read TGTGCCAGCGGCTTACGGTCTCTGGGGCAGTACTTC. The encoded protein is CASGLRSLGQYF.

This sequence joins TRBV6-2 or TRBV6-3 and TRBJ2-1; 11 nucleotides line up with TRBD2. Looked up from germline, CDR1 is MNHEY and CDR2 is SVGEGT. There are 16 residues in the CDR3. V gave up 5 bases and J gave up 2 bases; unmatched junction bases: 5. The CDR3 reads CASSSNSGRAYNEQFF. In DNA form, the CDR3 reads TGTGCCAGCAGTAGCAATAGCGGGAGGGCCTACAATGAGCAGTTCTTC.

Regarding this clonotype: This clone may be a read error of a much larger clone one base away. No conserved phenylalanine or tryptophan ends this CDR3, so it is likely a read error. The chain couples TRBV14 to TRBJ2-3; no firm D call. V was shortened by 3 bases and J by 4 bases, with 8 bases between the two germline ends. The CDR3 covers 13 residues. The germline V gene encodes CDR1 SGHDN and CDR2 FVKESK. This CDR3 reads CASSHLLSDTQYL. As DNA, the CDR3 is TGTGCCAGCAGCCACCTTCTGTCAGATACGCAGTATCTT.

This sequence joins TRBV29-1 and TRBJ2-7; tentative D call: TRBD2 (5 bases). The CDR3 loop spans 13 amino acids. The germline V gene has CDR1 SQVTM and CDR2 ANQGSEA. Trimming took 6 bases from V and 2 from J, leaving 14 bases between them. This CDR3 is CSVGDSPPYEQYF. CDR3 sequence (DNA): TGCAGCGTCGGGGATAGCCCTCCCTACGAGCAGTACTTC.

Concerning this clonotype: A much larger clonotype is one base distant, so this may be a read error. The J gene is TRBJ2-2, the V gene TRBV6-1, with unresolved D. CDR1 MNHNS and CDR2 SASEGT come from the germline V gene. There are 15 residues in the CDR3. The CDR3 DNA sequence: TGTGCCAGCGGGTTCGGAGTGATGAACGCCGGGGAGCTGTTTTTT. Translation: CASGFGVMNAGELFF.

This clonotype was seen a few times. A much larger clonotype is one base distant, so this may be a read error. The chain combines TRBV4-3 with TRBJ1-5; D unclear. Germline V gene lookup returns CDR1 LGHNA and CDR2 YSLEER. CDR3 length: 14 amino acids. CDR3 nucleotides: TGCGCCAGCAGCCAAGATCTTGCGTCGCGACCCCGGCATTTT. Translation: CASSQDLASRPRHF.

This clonotype turned up a few times. This chain connects TRBV12-3 or TRBV12-4 to TRBJ2-3, with no clear D. The CDR3 has 13 residues. V was pared by 6 bases and J by 6 bases, with 13 bases between. The DNA for the CDR3 is TGTGCCAGCAGATCTGGTGTGGGCGATACGCAGTATTTT. This translates into CASRSGVGDTQYF.

This chain links TRBV5-1 with TRBJ2-3; 8 positions match TRBD2. The CDR3 covers 16 residues. J was trimmed by 5 bases and V by 0 bases; bases with no gene match: 8. Germline V gives CDR1 SGHRS, CDR2 YFSETQ. This chain's CDR3 is CASSLGAGDWGDTQYF. CDR3 coding DNA: TGCGCCAGCAGCTTGGGAGCGGGGGATTGGGGAGATACGCAGTATTTT.

To note about this clonotype: The conserved phenylalanine or tryptophan is not found at the CDR3 terminus, so this likely reflects a read error. The chain carries TRBV12-3 or TRBV12-4 and TRBJ2-3; 7 nucleotides agree with TRBD2. The CDR3 length is 13 residues. J lost 2 bases, V lost 10 bases, and 6 bases had no gene match. DNA of the CDR3: TGTGCCATCGGGCGGGAGTTCACAGATACGCAGTATCTT. It codes for CAIGREFTDTQYL.

CDR3 in DNA: TGCGCCAGCAGCCTACCCGGGACTAGCGGGAGGACGAACACCGGGGAGCTGTTTTTT. It yields the protein CASSLPGTSGRTNTGELFF. V and J are TRBV5-1 and TRBJ2-2, with 15 positions matching TRBD2. Trimming removed 4 bases from V and 0 bases from J; junction bases left unmatched: 7. This CDR3 spans 19 amino acids. Per germline, CDR1 SGHRS and CDR2 YFSETQ. Looking up the rest from reference TRBV5-1 and TRBJ2-2 gives the full variable domain: KAGVTQTPRYLIKTRGQQVTLSCSPISGHRSVSWYQQTPGQGLQFLFEYFSETQRNKGNFPGRFSGRQFSNSRSEMNVSTLELGDSALYLCASSLPGTSGRTNTGELFFGEGSRLTVL.

This clonotype came up a few times. The rearrangement uses TRBV6-2 or TRBV6-3 and TRBJ2-7; either TRBD1 or TRBD2 may fit D (5 bases each). CDR1 is MNHEY and CDR2 is SVGEGT in the germline V gene. The CDR3 contains 16 residues. V gave up 6 bases and J gave up 0 bases, with 18 bases separating them. The CDR3 region has the DNA TGTGCCAGCAGCGACGGGGACCCCTTGAACTCCTACGAGCAGTACTTC. This codes for CASSDGDPLNSYEQYF.

This clonotype was detected many times. This sequence joins TRBV29-1 and TRBJ2-5; D could derive from TRBD1 or TRBD2 (5 bases each). Between the trimmed V and J ends, which lost 4 bases and 2 bases, there was a span of 8 bases. CDR3 length: 12 amino acids. Germline V gene lookup returns CDR1 SQVTM and CDR2 ANQGSEA. As DNA, the CDR3 is TGCAGCGTTGGGGGACCTCAAGAGACCCAGTACTTC. Residues: CSVGGPQETQYF.